Below are 32 T cell receptor beta chains sequenced from a single sample in a study of regulatory T cells in long-lasting Graves disease. Investigators prepared the TCR beta libraries by applying iRepertoire HTBI primers and Arm-PCR of CDR3 regions. Using its own MiXCR run on the multiplex PCR reads, TCRdb lists one record per CDR3 protein. Of 400,000 to 500,000 distinct CDR3 sequences detected, about 15% appear once; the ten largest clones hold about 8.3%. Regarding time point: newly diagnosed GD, antithyroid drugs for less than 3 months. PBMCs provided the RNA from which the TCR library was made. In addition, the sample was reused for a study of T cells in Graves' hyperthyroidism and ophthalmopathy.

The sample here was peripheral blood mononuclear cells (PBMCs), taken at new diagnosis, from a patient treated with antithyroid drugs. The origin of the receptors is a woman in her thirties or forties with Graves disease.

This clonotype was picked up many times. The J gene is TRBJ1-1, the V gene TRBV29-1; unclear D gene. Trimming cost V 3 bases and J 2 bases, with 10 bases left between them. The CDR3 runs 13 residues. CDR1 and CDR2 (germline): SQVTM, ANQGSEA. The chain's CDR3 is CSVDGFSNTEAFF. CDR3 coding DNA: TGCAGCGTTGACGGGTTTTCCAACACTGAAGCTTTCTTT.

This clonotype was recorded many times. The chain couples TRBV7-2 to TRBJ2-7, with D possibly matching TRBD2 (5 bases). Germline assignment: CDR1 SGHTA and CDR2 FQGNSA. Trimming left V 5 bases short and J 0 bases short, with 14 bases between. There are 15 residues in the CDR3. The CDR3 region has the DNA TGTGCCAGCAGCCTAACTAGTGTCAGCTCCTACGAGCAGTACTTC. Its translation is CASSLTSVSSYEQYF.

In this sample, this clonotype turned up many times. This sequence joins TRBV28 and TRBJ2-2; D is perhaps TRBD1 or TRBD2 (5 bases each). The CDR3 length is 15 residues. V dropped 6 bases and J dropped 0 bases, with 11 bases sitting between them. Germline lookup yields CDR1 MDHEN and CDR2 SYDVKM. The CDR3 DNA is TGTGCCAGCAGCCTCGGGACGGCGAACACCGGGGAGCTGTTTTTT. It is translated as CASSLGTANTGELFF.

This clonotype was observed at least ten times. The V gene is TRBV12-3 or TRBV12-4, the J gene TRBJ1-5; TRBD1 matches at 7 bases. V was clipped by 3 bases and J by 8 bases; unmatched bases: 4. The CDR3 loop spans 13 amino acids. In DNA form, the CDR3 reads TGTGCCAGCAGTTTCAGGGGGAAGGAGCCCCAGCATTTT. Amino acid sequence: CASSFRGKEPQHF.

This clonotype was recorded many times. The CDR3 coding sequence is TGCAGTGCCCCGGGTTCTACCCCCTACGAGCAGTACTTC. Translating gives CSAPGSTPYEQYF. This chain connects TRBV20-1 to TRBJ2-7; D gene ambiguous. Per the germline V gene, CDR1 is DFQATT and CDR2 is SNEGSKA (reference sequence). The CDR3 consists of 13 residues. V lost 6 bases and J lost 2, with 14 bases in between.

This clonotype was seen a single time. With a much larger clone just one base away, this may be a read error. This chain joins TRBV10-3 and TRBJ1-2; maybe TRBD1 (6 bases). The CDR3 covers 14 residues. The germline CDR1 and CDR2 sequences are ENHRY and SYGVKD. The V and J ends lost 3 bases and 7 bases respectively, with 15 bases between them. CDR3 region: CAISEDGYRVGYTF. For the CDR3, the DNA is TGTGCCATCAGTGAAGATGGGTACAGGGTTGGCTACACCTTC.

This chain joins TRBV19 and TRBJ2-2, with 16 bases matching TRBD2. The germline V gene has CDR1 LNHDA and CDR2 SQIVND (reference sequence). V shed 3 bases and J 6 bases; nucleotides not matched to a gene: 4. The CDR3 sequence is 17 residues long. CDR3 DNA: TGTGCCAGTAGTATGTCGGGACTAGCGGGAGGGGCCGGGGAGCTGTTTTTT. Amino acid sequence: CASSMSGLAGGAGELFF.

This clonotype occurred a few times. The junction shows a germline mismatch at one end, possibly a read error. The chain combines TRBV5-1 with TRBJ1-6, with a weak D call TRBD1 (6 bases). Germline assignment: CDR1 SGHRS and CDR2 YFSETQ. This CDR3 is 13 amino acids long. This chain's CDR3 is CAGSVGHGPPLHF. CDR3 in DNA: TGCGCCGGCAGCGTGGGACACGGGCCACCCCTCCACTTT.

Comments on this clonotype: A junction boundary mismatches the germline segment, possibly from a read error. The genes are TRBV19 and TRBJ2-1; 9 bases fit TRBD2. This CDR3 spans 16 amino acids. Germline-derived CDR1 and CDR2 are LNHDA and SQIVND (reference sequence). The chain's CDR3 is CASSIGSGSGRNEQSF. In DNA form, the CDR3 reads TGTGCCAGTAGTATAGGGTCGGGTAGCGGGAGAAATGAGCAGTCCTTC.

In this sample, this clonotype turned up many times. The rearrangement uses TRBV12-3 or TRBV12-4 and TRBJ2-5; TRBD1 agrees at 8 bases. This CDR3 has 13 residues. Trimming at V came to 6 bases and at J to 4 bases, leaving 4 bases not matched to a gene. DNA for the CDR3: TGTGCCAGCAGCCACGACAGGGGAGAGACCCAGTACTTC. Amino acid sequence: CASSHDRGETQYF.

This clonotype was seen repeatedly, ten times or more. This rearrangement joins TRBV12-3 or TRBV12-4 to TRBJ2-4; no definite D call. This CDR3 has 14 residues. V shed 3 bases and J shed 1 base, with 7 bases lying between them. The CDR3 protein is CASSFGRAKNIQYF. The CDR3 coding sequence is TGTGCCAGCAGTTTTGGCAGGGCCAAAAACATTCAGTACTTC.

This clonotype was seen many times. This CDR3 is CASSSEGSYEQYF. CDR3 DNA sequence: TGTGCCAGCAGTTCCGAGGGGAGCTACGAGCAGTACTTC. The chain uses TRBV7-9 and TRBJ2-7, with D perhaps given as TRBD1 or TRBD2 (5 bases each). Trimming took 6 bases from V and 3 from J, leaving 12 bases between them. Germline-derived CDR1 and CDR2 are SEHNR and FQNEAQ (reference sequence). The CDR3 is 13 residues long.

This clonotype was seen a handful of times. The chain has TRBV13 and TRBJ1-5; 9 bases map to TRBD1. From germline, CDR1 is PRHDT and CDR2 FYEKMQ (reference sequence). V lost 4 bases and J lost 7; bases outside the gene matches: 5. The CDR3 length is 14 residues. The CDR3 sequence: CASSWGQGGQPQHF. CDR3 coding DNA: TGTGCCAGCAGCTGGGGACAGGGCGGACAGCCCCAGCATTTT.

Comment on this clonotype: The CDR3 end shows no conserved phenylalanine or tryptophan, and so a read error is likely. This sequence joins TRBV5-4 and TRBJ2-1; the match to TRBD2 covers 11 bases. Per the germline V gene, CDR1 is SGHNT and CDR2 is YYREEE (reference sequence). The CDR3 covers 17 residues. The V and J ends lost 0 bases and 3 bases, in that order; junction bases with no gene match: 5. The CDR3 protein is CASSLATSGNIYNEQFL. The CDR3 nucleotides read TGTGCCAGCAGCTTGGCGACTAGCGGGAATATCTACAATGAGCAGTTCTTG.

This clonotype was counted ten times or more. The chain couples TRBV3-1 to TRBJ2-1, with 7 bases fitting TRBD1. There are 15 residues in the CDR3. Per germline, CDR1 LGHDT and CDR2 YNNKEL (reference sequence). Trimming took 5 bases from V and 7 from J; bases not matched to a gene: 11. The CDR3, as DNA: TGTGCCAGCAGCTCCAGGGGGTCCTATGGAAATGAGCAGTTCTTC. Translation: CASSSRGSYGNEQFF.

This clonotype has a count of ten or more. V usage is TRBV7-2 and J usage is TRBJ1-1; no clear D. Germline V gives CDR1 SGHTA, CDR2 FQGNSA. The CDR3 is 12 amino acids. Trimming left V 6 bases short and J 8 bases short, with 13 bases between. CDR3 sequence: CASSFSPLEAFF. CDR3 nucleotide sequence: TGTGCCAGCAGTTTCTCTCCCCTGGAAGCTTTCTTT.

This clonotype showed up just a few times. The V gene is TRBV18, the J gene TRBJ1-3; D ambiguous. The CDR3 spans 15 residues. Trimming stripped 2 bases from V and 2 bases from J, with 10 bases between. Germline-derived CDR1 and CDR2 are KGHSH and LQKENI. CDR3 coding DNA: TGTGCCAGCTCACCAGGGGTGCAAACTGGAAACACCATATATTTT. Protein product: CASSPGVQTGNTIYF.

This clonotype was seen ten or more times. The rearrangement uses TRBV24-1 and TRBJ2-2, with a possible D match to TRBD1 (5 bases). Germline V CDR1 and CDR2: KGHDR, SFDVKD. The CDR3 runs 15 residues. V lost 0 bases, J lost 5 bases, and 9 bases lay in between. In DNA form, the CDR3 reads TGTGCCACCAGTGATTTGAGCAGGGATACCGGGGAGCTGTTTTTT. Translation: CATSDLSRDTGELFF.

This clonotype was seen ten or more times. This chain connects TRBV6-5 to TRBJ2-2, with TRBD2 matching 10 bases. Germline V CDR1 and CDR2: MNHEY, SVGAGI. V gave up 0 bases and J gave up 5 bases; unmatched junction bases: 9. This CDR3 has 18 residues. The CDR3 bases are TGTGCCAGCAGTTACTCGAAGTATCCTAGCGGGAGTACCGGGGAGCTGTTTTTT. Residues: CASSYSKYPSGSTGELFF.

The chain carries TRBV6-5 and TRBJ2-1, with 12 bases aligning to TRBD2. The CDR3 runs 20 residues. V lost 2 bases to trimming and J lost 2 bases; unmatched junction nucleotides: 13. Germline assignment: CDR1 MNHEY and CDR2 SVGAGI. The CDR3 here is CASSYVPGLAGYFAYNEQFF. CDR3 bases: TGTGCCAGCAGTTACGTACCGGGACTAGCGGGTTACTTTGCCTACAATGAGCAGTTCTTC.

This clonotype was counted at least ten times. The CDR3 coding sequence is TGTGCCAGTAGTACCAAGGACTATTACACAGATACGCAGTATTTT. It is translated as CASSTKDYYTDTQYF. This chain uses TRBV19 with TRBJ2-3; D might be TRBD2 (6 bases). The germline V and J ends were trimmed by 4 bases and 2 bases, with 13 bases remaining between them. The CDR3 loop spans 15 amino acids. CDR1 LNHDA and CDR2 SQIVND come from the germline V gene (reference sequence).

The V call is TRBV29-1, the J call TRBJ2-7; 8 positions match TRBD2. There are 14 residues in the CDR3. V was pared by 6 bases and J by 3 bases, with 10 bases of the junction left unmatched. Germline assignment: CDR1 SQVTM and CDR2 ANQGSEA. In DNA, the CDR3 is TGCAGCGTCTCGGGGGCTAGCGGGTACTACGAGCAGTACTTC. Protein sequence: CSVSGASGYYEQYF.

This clonotype was picked up many times. The J gene is TRBJ1-1, the V gene TRBV20-1; 7 nucleotides agree with TRBD1. Per the germline V gene, CDR1 is DFQATT and CDR2 is SNEGSKA (reference sequence). This CDR3 region has 15 residues. V trimming: 0 bases; J trimming: 3 bases; junction bases outside the gene matches: 7. The CDR3 DNA reads TGCAGTGCTAGAGACCGGGAGGGGGCTCACACTGAAGCTTTCTTT. It encodes CSARDREGAHTEAFF.

This clonotype has ten or more counts. The chain is built from TRBV28 and TRBJ2-5; 11 nucleotides align to TRBD2. Trimming removed 5 bases from V and 7 bases from J; junction bases left unmatched: 18. CDR3 size: 18 residues. Germline assignment: CDR1 MDHEN and CDR2 SYDVKM. CDR3 bases: TGTGCCAGCAGTCCCCGCCTCAGCCTAGCGGGAGGACCGGGGACCCAGTACTTC. The encoded protein is CASSPRLSLAGGPGTQYF.

For this clonotype: The junction departs from the called germline gene at one end, perhaps through a read error. The rearrangement joins TRBV7-7 to TRBJ2-1; the D gene is possibly TRBD1 (5 bases). CDR1 is SSHAT, CDR2 FNYEAQ, per germline (reference sequence). The CDR3 runs to 16 residues. CDR3 in DNA: TGTGCTAGCAGCTTAGGTCCTAACCTACTCAGGGATGAGCAGTTCTTC. This encodes CASSLGPNLLRDEQFF.

This clonotype has a count of ten or more. V usage is TRBV6-5 and J usage is TRBJ2-1; 14 bases fit TRBD2. Germline V gives CDR1 MNHEY, CDR2 SVGAGI. The CDR3 covers 16 residues. The trim removed 2 bases at V and 7 bases at J, leaving 4 bases unmatched. The chain's CDR3 is CASSYPTSGRGNEQFF. CDR3 coding DNA: TGTGCCAGCAGTTACCCGACTAGCGGGAGGGGTAATGAGCAGTTCTTC.

In this sample, this clonotype turned up a few times. The chain has TRBV3-1 and TRBJ1-2; the D gene is possibly TRBD1 (6 bases). The CDR3 has 14 amino acids. Trimming stripped 0 bases from V and 5 bases from J, with 10 bases between. The germline CDR1 and CDR2 sequences are LGHDT and YNNKEL (reference sequence). In DNA form, the CDR3 reads TGTGCCAGCAGCCAAGATCAACAGGGTTATGGCTACACCTTC. It yields the protein CASSQDQQGYGYTF. The variable domain in full, with the rest retrieved from reference TRBV3-1 and TRBJ1-2, is DTAVSQTPKYLVTQMGNDKSIKCEQNLGHDTMYWYKQDSKKFLKIMFSYNNKELIINETVPNRFSPKSPDKAHLNLHINSLELGDSAVYFCASSQDQQGYGYTFGSGTRLTVV.

This clonotype was observed many times. The V and J genes are TRBV30 and TRBJ2-3; 10 positions agree with TRBD2. Germline assignment: CDR1 GTSNPN and CDR2 SVGIG (reference sequence). V gave up 8 bases and J gave up 3 bases; unmatched junction bases: 11. The CDR3 spans 15 residues. The CDR3 loop reads CAGGGGSGRTDTQYF. The CDR3 coding sequence is TGTGCCGGGGGTGGCGGTAGCGGGAGGACAGATACGCAGTATTTT.

This clonotype was seen ten or more times. V and J are TRBV13 and TRBJ2-7; 10 bases match TRBD2. V shed 5 bases and J 0 bases; nucleotides not matched to a gene: 16. This CDR3 has 19 residues. Germline CDR1 PRHDT, CDR2 FYEKMQ (reference sequence). CDR3 region: CASSRPRGLAYGGSYEQYF. The DNA of the CDR3 is TGTGCCAGCAGCCGCCCACGGGGACTAGCGTACGGGGGCTCCTACGAGCAGTACTTC. The full variable domain, completed using reference TRBV13 and TRBJ2-7, is AAGVIQSPRHLIKEKRETATLKCYPIPRHDTVYWYQQGPGQDPQFLISFYEKMQSDKGSIPDRFSAQQFSDYHSELNMSSLELGDSALYFCASSRPRGLAYGGSYEQYFGPGTRLTVT.

Notes on this clonotype: This may stem from a read error, because a much larger clone lies one nucleotide away. V gene TRBV6-1 combines with J gene TRBJ2-7; TRBD1 matches 8 bases. V was pared by 6 bases and J by 2 bases, with 9 bases of the junction left unmatched. The CDR3 is 15 residues long. Germline CDR1 reads MNHNS; CDR2 reads SASEGT. The CDR3: CASRETGVGPYEQYF. CDR3 DNA: TGTGCCAGCAGGGAGACAGGGGTCGGGCCCTACGAGCAGTACTTC.

This clonotype was seen more than once but under ten times. The genes are TRBV4-1 and TRBJ1-1; perhaps TRBD1 as D (6 bases). The germline V and J ends were trimmed by 2 bases and 4 bases, with 17 bases remaining between them. The CDR3 covers 16 residues. Germline CDR1 is MGHRA and CDR2 is YSYEKL. CDR3 bases: TGCGCCAGCAGCCAAAGGGGGTCTGGAGGGGCCACTGAAGCTTTCTTT. It encodes CASSQRGSGGATEAFF.

This clonotype came up many times. The chain links TRBV6-1 to TRBJ1-4; weak D call: TRBD1 (6 bases). In germline, CDR1 is MNHNS, CDR2 SASEGT. The CDR3 is 18 amino acids. Between the trimmed V and J ends, which lost 6 bases and 0 bases, there was a span of 20 bases. The CDR3 sequence: CASRNGGQPEATNEKLFF. CDR3 sequence (DNA): TGTGCCAGCAGAAACGGAGGACAGCCGGAGGCAACTAATGAAAAACTGTTTTTT.